These T cell receptor beta chains were read from a single sample in a study of blood T cell repertoires in COVID-19. Clones were read by immunoSEQ multiplex PCR, and TCRdb kept only the in-frame ones, dropping some. The sample includes 200,000 to 250,000 clones, approximately 86% of them seen just once. Sequenced material: peripheral blood. The receptors stem from a man aged 18 to 29 with active or convalescent COVID-19. The CDR3 runs from the conserved cysteine through the conserved F or W. D genes are given only for firm matches. Some rows have no size entry. The others give once, few or many, or a class for an expanded clone.

CDR3 DNA: TGCGCCAGCAGCTACGGCGGGGGGGCCCTGAACACTGAAGCTTTCTTT
CDR3 protein: CASSYGGGALNTEAFF
V gene: TRBV5-1
J gene: TRBJ1-1
D gene: -
clone size: -

CDR3 DNA: TGTGCCTGGAATTACGGACAGTCCTCTATATCACCCCTCCACTTT
CDR3 protein: CAWNYGQSSISPLHF
V gene: TRBV30
J gene: TRBJ1-6
D gene: -
clone size: few

CDR3 DNA: TGTGCCAGCAGCCAACAACAGGGGTGGGGTGGCATTCAGTACTTC
CDR3 protein: CASSQQQGWGGIQYF
V gene: TRBV13
J gene: TRBJ2-4
D gene: TRBD1
clone size: -

CDR3 DNA: TGTGCCAGTAGTATCGCTAGCGGGACGGGGGAGCTGTTTTTT
CDR3 protein: CASSIASGTGELFF
V gene: TRBV19
J gene: TRBJ2-2
D gene: TRBD2
clone size: -

CDR3 DNA: TGTGCCAGCTGGGGGCAGGGAGCGTACGAGCAGTACTTC
CDR3 protein: CASWGQGAYEQYF
V gene: TRBV6-5
J gene: TRBJ2-7
D gene: -
clone size: -

CDR3 DNA: TGTGCCAGCAGCTTATATCGGGGAGTTACGGACACTGAAGCTTTCTTT
CDR3 protein: CASSLYRGVTDTEAFF
V gene: TRBV7-2
J gene: TRBJ1-1
D gene: -
clone size: -

CDR3 DNA: TGTGCCAGCAGTTTAAGGGGGCTTAACGGCTACACCTTC
CDR3 protein: CASSLRGLNGYTF
V gene: TRBV28
J gene: TRBJ1-2
D gene: TRBD1
clone size: -

CDR3 DNA: TGTGCCGCGGGGAGGGAACACGAGCAGTACTTC
CDR3 protein: CAAGREHEQYF
V gene: TRBV19
J gene: TRBJ2-7
D gene: TRBD2
clone size: -

CDR3 DNA: TGTGCCAGCAGCTGGGGTGGGACAATTAAAAACATTCAGTACTTC
CDR3 protein: CASSWGGTIKNIQYF
V gene: TRBV28
J gene: TRBJ2-4
D gene: -
clone size: once

CDR3 DNA: TGTGCCAGCTCCGGACAGGGGGGGGACTACAATGAGCAGTTCTTC
CDR3 protein: CASSGQGGDYNEQFF
V gene: TRBV18
J gene: TRBJ2-1
D gene: TRBD1
clone size: -

CDR3 DNA: TGTGCCATCAGTCGACAGGGGGAGGCGAACACTGAAGCTTTCTTT
CDR3 protein: CAISRQGEANTEAFF
V gene: TRBV10-3
J gene: TRBJ1-1
D gene: TRBD1
clone size: -

CDR3 DNA: TGTGCCAGCAGCTTAGGGGGGGGACTAGCGAGAGATACGCAGTATTTT
CDR3 protein: CASSLGGGLARDTQYF
V gene: TRBV11-2
J gene: TRBJ2-3
D gene: TRBD2
clone size: -

CDR3 DNA: TGTGCCAGCAGAGACAGGGGAGGCTCACCCCTCCACTTT
CDR3 protein: CASRDRGGSPLHF
V gene: TRBV6-1
J gene: TRBJ1-6
D gene: TRBD1
clone size: -

CDR3 DNA: TGTGCCAGTAGTGCCCGACAGGGCAAAGGCTACACCTTC
CDR3 protein: CASSARQGKGYTF
V gene: TRBV19
J gene: TRBJ1-2
D gene: TRBD1
clone size: once

CDR3 DNA: TGTGCCAGTAGTATAGGGACTAGCGGCCAAGAGACCCAGTACTTC
CDR3 protein: CASSIGTSGQETQYF
V gene: TRBV19
J gene: TRBJ2-5
D gene: TRBD2
clone size: once

CDR3 DNA: TGTGCCAGCAGTTTACAGCGGGAGGGCCGATCGACCCAGTACTTC
CDR3 protein: CASSLQREGRSTQYF
V gene: TRBV28
J gene: TRBJ2-5
D gene: TRBD2
clone size: -

CDR3 DNA: TGTGCCAGCAGCCTCACAGGGGTGAACACTGAAGCTTTCTTT
CDR3 protein: CASSLTGVNTEAFF
V gene: TRBV25-1
J gene: TRBJ1-1
D gene: TRBD1
clone size: few

CDR3 DNA: TGTGCCAGCAGCTTACGGAGATTAGCGGGAGGGCACACAGATACGCAGTATTTT
CDR3 protein: CASSLRRLAGGHTDTQYF
V gene: TRBV7-9
J gene: TRBJ2-3
D gene: TRBD2
clone size: -

CDR3 DNA: TGTGCCAGCAGCTCCTCAACCGGACAGGAAGCTAATGAAAAACTGTTTTTT
CDR3 protein: CASSSSTGQEANEKLFF
V gene: TRBV11-2
J gene: TRBJ1-4
D gene: TRBD1
clone size: -

CDR3 DNA: TGTGCCAGCAGCTTAGTTGGTAGCGGGAGAAAAGCTTACGAGCAGTACTTC
CDR3 protein: CASSLVGSGRKAYEQYF
V gene: TRBV7-2
J gene: TRBJ2-7
D gene: TRBD2
clone size: -

CDR3 DNA: TGCAGCGGTGTATCCGGGACAGGGGGCTTCTACGAGCAGTACTTC
CDR3 protein: CSGVSGTGGFYEQYF
V gene: TRBV29-1
J gene: TRBJ2-7
D gene: TRBD1
clone size: -

CDR3 DNA: TGTGCCAGCAGTTTATCAGGGGTCGGCTCTGGGGCCAACGTCCTGACTTTC
CDR3 protein: CASSLSGVGSGANVLTF
V gene: TRBV28
J gene: TRBJ2-6
D gene: -
clone size: -

CDR3 DNA: TGTGCCAGCTCAATGGCCAAGGATACGCAGTATTTT
CDR3 protein: CASSMAKDTQYF
V gene: TRBV18
J gene: TRBJ2-3
D gene: -
clone size: -

CDR3 DNA: TGTGCCAGCTCACCACGACAGGGGGACTCCTACGAGCAGTACTTC
CDR3 protein: CASSPRQGDSYEQYF
V gene: TRBV18
J gene: TRBJ2-7
D gene: TRBD1
clone size: -

CDR3 DNA: TGTGCCAGTAGTATAGGGGGCAGGGGGCGGGATAAGCCCCAGCATTTT
CDR3 protein: CASSIGGRGRDKPQHF
V gene: TRBV19
J gene: TRBJ1-5
D gene: TRBD1
clone size: -

CDR3 DNA: TGTGCCAGCAGCCAGTGGTCTAGCGGGGTCCGGAAGCAGTTCTTC
CDR3 protein: CASSQWSSGVRKQFF
V gene: TRBV7-6
J gene: TRBJ2-1
D gene: TRBD2
clone size: -

CDR3 DNA: TGTGCCAGCAGCCCCCTGGGGGCCTACTCTGGAAACACCATATATTTT
CDR3 protein: CASSPLGAYSGNTIYF
V gene: TRBV27
J gene: TRBJ1-3
D gene: -
clone size: -

CDR3 DNA: TGTGCCAGCAGCTTTACGGGTCGCGGGCCACCTTCCTACAATGAGCAGTTCTTC
CDR3 protein: CASSFTGRGPPSYNEQFF
V gene: TRBV7-2
J gene: TRBJ2-1
D gene: -
clone size: few

CDR3 DNA: TGTGCCAGCAGCTTAGTGCTCTCAGATACTGAAGCTTTCTTT
CDR3 protein: CASSLVLSDTEAFF
V gene: TRBV11-2
J gene: TRBJ1-1
D gene: -
clone size: -

CDR3 DNA: TGTGCCAGCAGTTTAAACAGGGGGATGGGGACCCAGTACTTC
CDR3 protein: CASSLNRGMGTQYF
V gene: TRBV27
J gene: TRBJ2-5
D gene: TRBD1
clone size: -

CDR3 DNA: TGTGCCAGCAGCCAAGATCTGGCAGCGGTGGGAAACACCATATATTTT
CDR3 protein: CASSQDLAAVGNTIYF
V gene: TRBV14
J gene: TRBJ1-3
D gene: -
clone size: -

CDR3 DNA: TGTGCCTGGAGGGGCCCGGACAGGCTCCCTTTTGGCCTCCACTTT
CDR3 protein: CAWRGPDRLPFGLHF
V gene: TRBV30
J gene: TRBJ1-6
D gene: TRBD1
clone size: -

CDR3 DNA: TGTGCCAGCACCTCAAGGCGGGGTCGAGACTTCACTGAAGCTTTCTTT
CDR3 protein: CASTSRRGRDFTEAFF
V gene: TRBV25-1
J gene: TRBJ1-1
D gene: -
clone size: -

CDR3 DNA: TGTGCCAGCAGCCAGTTTACAGGGGGCACTGAAGCTTTCTTT
CDR3 protein: CASSQFTGGTEAFF
V gene: TRBV3-1/TRBV3-2
J gene: TRBJ1-1
D gene: TRBD1
clone size: -

CDR3 DNA: TGTGCCTGGAGACTAGGGGGCTTGAACACTGAAGCTTTCTTT
CDR3 protein: CAWRLGGLNTEAFF
V gene: TRBV30
J gene: TRBJ1-1
D gene: TRBD1
clone size: -

CDR3 DNA: TGTGCCAGCACCTTGACAGGGGGCTACGAGCAGTACTTC
CDR3 protein: CASTLTGGYEQYF
V gene: TRBV11-2
J gene: TRBJ2-7
D gene: TRBD1
clone size: -

CDR3 DNA: TGTGCCAGCAGTGAAGCCGCAGGGGGCGTCTATGGCTACACCTTC
CDR3 protein: CASSEAAGGVYGYTF
V gene: TRBV6-1
J gene: TRBJ1-2
D gene: TRBD1
clone size: -

CDR3 DNA: TGTGCCAGCAGCTTGGGAGACAGGGCTAACTATGGCTACACCTTC
CDR3 protein: CASSLGDRANYGYTF
V gene: TRBV5-6
J gene: TRBJ1-2
D gene: TRBD1
clone size: -

CDR3 DNA: TGTGCCAGTAGTACCTCCTACCGACACGGCCTGTCTGAAGCTTTCTTT
CDR3 protein: CASSTSYRHGLSEAFF
V gene: TRBV19
J gene: TRBJ1-1
D gene: -
clone size: few

CDR3 DNA: TGTGCCAGCAGTTTGCCGGGGACAGGGGAGGCCGAGCAGTACTTC
CDR3 protein: CASSLPGTGEAEQYF
V gene: TRBV6-5
J gene: TRBJ2-7
D gene: TRBD1
clone size: -

CDR3 DNA: TGTGCCAGCATTAATGCGGGGGAAAAACTGTTTTTT
CDR3 protein: CASINAGEKLFF
V gene: TRBV28
J gene: TRBJ1-4
D gene: -
clone size: -

CDR3 DNA: TGTGCCAGCAGCAAAAAGGGGAATGAAAAACTGTTTTTT
CDR3 protein: CASSKKGNEKLFF
V gene: TRBV21-1
J gene: TRBJ1-4
D gene: -
clone size: -

CDR3 DNA: TGTGCCACCAGCAGAGAAGGTTGGCAGGCTAGCGGGTTCCAAGAGACCCAGTACTTC
CDR3 protein: CATSREGWQASGFQETQYF
V gene: TRBV15
J gene: TRBJ2-5
D gene: TRBD2
clone size: -

CDR3 DNA: TGTGCCATCAGTGAGTTCCGGTACAATGAGCAGTTCTTC
CDR3 protein: CAISEFRYNEQFF
V gene: TRBV10-3
J gene: TRBJ2-1
D gene: -
clone size: -

CDR3 DNA: TGTGCTAGTGGTCCACAGGGGCCTGGAAACACCATATATTTT
CDR3 protein: CASGPQGPGNTIYF
V gene: TRBV12-5
J gene: TRBJ1-3
D gene: TRBD1
clone size: -

CDR3 DNA: TGCGCCAGCAGCCTCGACAGAACCACCGGGGAGCTGTTTTTT
CDR3 protein: CASSLDRTTGELFF
V gene: TRBV10-1
J gene: TRBJ2-2
D gene: -
clone size: -

CDR3 DNA: TGTGCCAGCTCACTTCCACGGGGGGCCACTGAAGCTTTCTTT
CDR3 protein: CASSLPRGATEAFF
V gene: TRBV18
J gene: TRBJ1-1
D gene: -
clone size: -

CDR3 DNA: TGCACCAGCAGCCCCGGGACTAGCGGGGGTGGACGGGGCGAGCAGTACTTC
CDR3 protein: CTSSPGTSGGGRGEQYF
V gene: TRBV1
J gene: TRBJ2-7
D gene: -
clone size: once

CDR3 DNA: TGTGCCAGCAGCCCCTCGAGCGGGGAGCTGTTTTTT
CDR3 protein: CASSPSSGELFF
V gene: TRBV7-9
J gene: TRBJ2-2
D gene: -
clone size: -

CDR3 DNA: TGCGCCAGCAGCTTGCTGGCCGGGAGGGCTAGCACAGATACGCAGTATTTT
CDR3 protein: CASSLLAGRASTDTQYF
V gene: TRBV5-1
J gene: TRBJ2-3
D gene: TRBD2
clone size: once

CDR3 DNA: TGTGCCAGCAGTTTATCGACGCGGGGGGGTTACAATGAGCAGTTCTTC
CDR3 protein: CASSLSTRGGYNEQFF
V gene: TRBV27
J gene: TRBJ2-1
D gene: TRBD2
clone size: few

CDR3 DNA: TGTGCCAGCAGTCCGGGGACAGGGGGAAACACCATATATTTT
CDR3 protein: CASSPGTGGNTIYF
V gene: TRBV28
J gene: TRBJ1-3
D gene: TRBD1
clone size: -

CDR3 DNA: TGTGCCAGCAGCCCCGGGAACACCGGGGAGCTGTTTTTT
CDR3 protein: CASSPGNTGELFF
V gene: TRBV9
J gene: TRBJ2-2
D gene: -
clone size: -

CDR3 DNA: TGTGCCAGCAGCTTAGGACCGGGAGGGCCTTCTAATACGCAGTATTTT
CDR3 protein: CASSLGPGGPSNTQYF
V gene: TRBV7-2
J gene: TRBJ2-3
D gene: TRBD2
clone size: -

CDR3 DNA: TGTGCTAGTGGTTTGGTGATGACACAGGGTTTGGAGTACGAGCAGTACTTC
CDR3 protein: CASGLVMTQGLEYEQYF
V gene: TRBV12-5
J gene: TRBJ2-7
D gene: -
clone size: -